Following are 30 T cell receptor beta chains from one sample sequenced in a study of T cell responses to AZD1222 COVID-19 vaccine. Profiling relied on immunoSEQ multiplex PCR, and the TCRdb table lists in-frame clones only, not all of them. Here the sample spans roughly 100,000 clones, 90% being singletons. Specimen: peripheral blood, collected on day 0 of AZD1222 vaccination. These receptors all come from an adult in good health.

The chain combines TRBV28 with TRBJ1-4, with D possibly being TRBD1 (5 bases). The V gene's germline CDR1 is MDHEN and CDR2 SYDVKM. The CDR3 sequence is 17 residues long. V was trimmed by 7 bases and J by 1 base, leaving 19 bases between them. The CDR3, as DNA: TGTGCCAGCACCAAATCACCCGGGACCCAAACTAATGAAAAACTGTTTTTT. As protein: CASTKSPGTQTNEKLFF.

V usage is TRBV28 and J usage is TRBJ1-1; 7 bases match TRBD1. Germline CDR1 MDHEN, CDR2 SYDVKM. The V gene end was trimmed by 6 bases and the J gene end by 1 base; junction bases not matched to a gene: 8. This CDR3 comprises 15 residues. The CDR3 is CASSRRQGWNTEAFF. The CDR3 nucleotides read TGTGCCAGCAGCAGGCGACAGGGATGGAACACTGAAGCTTTCTTT.

The CDR3 is CASSSSRTGNYGYTF. CDR3 bases: TGTGCCAGCAGCTCAAGCCGGACAGGGAACTATGGCTACACCTTC. The rearrangement joins TRBV7-9 to TRBJ1-2; 8 nucleotides align to TRBD1. The CDR3 length is 15 residues. Unmatched junction bases numbered 6, after V lost 4 bases and J lost 2 bases. The germline V gene encodes CDR1 SEHNR and CDR2 FQNEAQ (reference sequence).

The CDR3, as DNA: TGTGCCAGCAGCTTAGGGGCTATCGGGCGCCCAGATACGCAGTATTTT. Its translation is CASSLGAIGRPDTQYF. This rearrangement joins TRBV7-9 to TRBJ2-3; D unclear. V was trimmed by 1 base and J by 4 bases, leaving 15 bases between them. This CDR3 comprises 16 residues. Germline V gene lookup returns CDR1 SEHNR and CDR2 FQNEAQ (reference sequence).

This clone has a single count. The V and J genes are TRBV7-2 and TRBJ2-2, with a tentative D call TRBD1 (6 bases). Germline values: CDR1 SGHTA, CDR2 FQGNSA. The CDR3 runs 15 residues. V gave up 6 bases and J gave up 1 base, with 12 bases separating them. The CDR3 reads CASRSGAQNTGELFF. In DNA, the CDR3 is TGTGCCAGCAGGTCAGGGGCCCAGAACACCGGGGAGCTGTTTTTT.

The V call is TRBV19, the J call TRBJ1-3; a weak D match, TRBD1 (6 bases). Germline-derived CDR1 and CDR2 are LNHDA and SQIVND (reference sequence). This CDR3 is 20 amino acids long. V was pared by 3 bases and J by 0 bases, with 24 bases between. The CDR3 reads CASSIGGQGARINSGNTIYF. The CDR3 bases are TGTGCCAGTAGTATTGGGGGGCAGGGAGCCCGAATAAACTCTGGAAACACCATATATTTT.

The rearrangement links TRBV5-1 to TRBJ2-7, with 8 bases that match TRBD1. The CDR3 totals 14 residues. Germline assignment: CDR1 SGHRS and CDR2 YFSETQ. V gave up 4 bases and J gave up 2 bases; unmatched junction bases: 5. The CDR3 spells CASSAGTGPYEQYF. For the CDR3, the DNA is TGCGCCAGCAGCGCCGGGACAGGTCCCTACGAGCAGTACTTC.

The chain links TRBV5-1 to TRBJ2-5; 7 nucleotides agree with TRBD1. Germline V CDR1 and CDR2: SGHRS, YFSETQ. Unmatched junction bases numbered 10, after V lost 4 bases and J lost 4 bases. The CDR3 is 15 residues long. CDR3 DNA: TGCGCCAGCAGCATAAGGACAGGTTCACGAGAGACCCAGTACTTC. It codes for CASSIRTGSRETQYF.

This chain uses TRBV4-1 with TRBJ2-7, with D perhaps TRBD2 (6 bases). V was pared by 1 base and J by 4 bases, with 8 bases between. The CDR3 has 13 residues. Germline lookup yields CDR1 MGHRA and CDR2 YSYEKL. The CDR3: CASSQGGLYEQYF. CDR3 nucleotides: TGCGCCAGCAGCCAAGGGGGACTGTACGAGCAGTACTTC.

This clone has only a few counts. This rearrangement joins TRBV30 to TRBJ1-6, with a possible D match to TRBD1 (5 bases). The CDR3 length is 13 residues. V lost 5 bases and J 4 bases, leaving 9 bases between the germline ends. CDR1 and CDR2 (germline): GTSNPN, SVGIG (reference sequence). CDR3 amino acids: CAWGTDYNSPLHF. The CDR3 DNA is TGTGCCTGGGGGACGGATTATAATTCACCCCTCCACTTT. Full variable domain (outside the CDR3, taken from reference TRBV30 and TRBJ1-6): SQTIHQWPATLVQPVGSPLSLECTVEGTSNPNLYWYRQAAGRGLQLLFYSVGIGQISSEVPQNLSASRPQDRQFILSSKKLLLSDSGFYLCAWGTDYNSPLHFGNGTRLTVT.

This clone appeared once. The DNA for the CDR3 is TGTGCCTGGAGTGTCGCCGGCGGAATGGGGCAGTACTTC. It encodes CAWSVAGGMGQYF. The V and J genes are TRBV30 and TRBJ2-7, with D uncertain. There are 13 residues in the CDR3. V gave up 0 bases and J gave up 9 bases, with 15 bases separating them. Germline CDR1 is GTSNPN and CDR2 is SVGIG (reference sequence).

The rearrangement links TRBV28 to TRBJ1-2; D remains unclear. Per germline, CDR1 MDHEN and CDR2 SYDVKM. CDR3 length equals 13 residues. V lost 5 bases to trimming and J lost 8 bases, with 15 bases between them. The CDR3 reads CASSPPAEMGYTF. The CDR3 DNA reads as TGTGCCAGCAGTCCACCTGCGGAGATGGGCTACACCTTC.

The genes are TRBV5-8 and TRBJ2-5; 7 bases fit TRBD1. The CDR3 length is 15 residues. From germline, CDR1 is SGHTS and CDR2 YDEGEE. J was trimmed by 4 bases and V by 5 bases; bases with no gene match: 11. DNA for the CDR3: TGTGCCAGCAGACGACAGGGTTTTGTGGGAGAGACCCAGTACTTC. This codes for CASRRQGFVGETQYF.

The chain combines TRBV2 with TRBJ1-1; a possible D gene is TRBD1 (6 bases). CDR1 is SNHLY, CDR2 FYNNEI, per germline. CDR3 length equals 13 residues. With 4 bases removed from V and 5 bases from J, the gap between germline ends came to 11 bases. CDR3 sequence reads: CASSGEQGTEAFF. Written as DNA, the CDR3 is TGTGCCAGCAGTGGGGAACAGGGAACTGAAGCTTTCTTT.

The J gene is TRBJ2-7, the V gene TRBV6-1; 7 bases align to TRBD1. V was pared by 3 bases and J by 3 bases, with 5 bases of the junction left unmatched. CDR1 and CDR2 from the germline V gene are MNHNS and SASEGT. This CDR3 is 14 amino acids long. The chain's CDR3 is CASSDRQGVYEQYF. In DNA form, the CDR3 reads TGTGCCAGCAGTGACCGACAGGGAGTCTACGAGCAGTACTTC.

The genes are TRBV10-3 and TRBJ2-7; D not resolved. Trimming cost V 2 bases and J 1 base, with 12 bases left between them. The germline CDR1 and CDR2 sequences are ENHRY and SYGVKD. The CDR3 is made up of 15 amino acids. The CDR3 loop reads CAISEPLTVSYEQYF. DNA of the CDR3: TGTGCCATCAGTGAGCCCCTGACCGTATCCTACGAGCAGTACTTC.

The J gene is TRBJ2-5, the V gene TRBV28; D possibly corresponds to TRBD1 (6 bases). This CDR3 has 15 residues. Trimming left V 6 bases short and J 4 bases short, with 18 bases between. CDR1 MDHEN and CDR2 SYDVKM come from the germline V gene. The CDR3 protein is CASRLGQGQGETQYF. The CDR3 DNA reads as TGTGCCAGCAGACTGGGTCAGGGGCAAGGAGAGACCCAGTACTTC.

This chain uses TRBV7-2 with TRBJ2-5; 7 positions match TRBD2. With V trimmed by 5 bases and J by 0 bases, 6 bases remained unmatched. The CDR3 is 15 residues long. Germline CDR1 SGHTA, CDR2 FQGNSA. The CDR3, as DNA: TGTGCCAGCAGCCCCTTTGGGGGGGACCAAGAGACCCAGTACTTC. Protein: CASSPFGGDQETQYF.

This chain links TRBV15 with TRBJ2-7, with D possibly TRBD2 on 5 matching bases. In germline, CDR1 is LNHNV, CDR2 YYDKDF (reference sequence). V lost 3 bases to trimming and J lost 6 bases, with 18 bases between them. The CDR3 is 15 residues long. The CDR3 nucleotides are TGTGCCACCAGCAGGGCCCTGTCCCCCGGGGTCGAGCAGTACTTC. Residues: CATSRALSPGVEQYF.

V is TRBV15 and J is TRBJ1-2; D is perhaps TRBD1 (6 bases). The CDR3 loop spans 14 amino acids. The germline V and J ends were trimmed by 0 bases and 8 bases, with 13 bases remaining between them. Germline V gene lookup returns CDR1 LNHNV and CDR2 YYDKDF (reference sequence). The CDR3 region has the DNA TGTGCCACCAGCAGAGACTACAGGGTCGAAGGCTACACCTTC. Translation gives CATSRDYRVEGYTF.

The gene calls are TRBV7-6 and TRBJ1-1, with D possibly being TRBD1 (5 bases). Germline CDR1 and CDR2: SGHVS and FNYEAQ. The length of the CDR3 is 16 residues. Between the trimmed V and J ends, which lost 1 base and 0 bases, there was a span of 12 bases. CDR3 sequence: CASSLVGPTMNTEAFF. CDR3 coding DNA: TGTGCCAGCAGCTTAGTGGGACCTACCATGAACACTGAAGCTTTCTTT.

This clone was counted a single time. The chain is built from TRBV5-6 and TRBJ2-3; 10 bases are a match to TRBD2. J gave up 6 bases and V 0 bases, and 4 bases lay outside the gene matches. CDR1 is SGHDT, CDR2 YYEEEE, per germline. The CDR3 runs to 15 residues. Written as DNA, the CDR3 is TGTGCCAGCAGCTTGGCCCTAGCGGGGGATGATACGCAGTATTTT. Its translation is CASSLALAGDDTQYF.

The chain links TRBV14 to TRBJ1-1; D gene uncertain. The CDR3 consists of 13 residues. Trimming shortened V by 3 bases and J by 6 bases, and 11 bases separated the two germline ends. Germline V CDR1 and CDR2: SGHDN, FVKESK. In nucleotides, the CDR3 is TGTGCCAGCAGCCACGTCATGGGTCCTGAAGCTTTCTTT. It yields the protein CASSHVMGPEAFF.

The rearrangement joins TRBV6-5 to TRBJ2-7, with D possibly TRBD2 on 6 matching bases. V was cut by 2 bases and J by 5 bases, with 16 bases left in between. The germline V gene encodes CDR1 MNHEY and CDR2 SVGAGI. This CDR3 is 15 amino acids long. The CDR3 bases are TGTGCCAGCAGTTACGTGGGGACTCATTCCAACGAGCAGTACTTC. This codes for CASSYVGTHSNEQYF.

CDR3 amino acids: CASRTGPSTNEKLFF. CDR3 coding DNA: TGTGCCAGCCGGACAGGGCCCTCAACTAATGAAAAACTGTTTTTT. The V call is TRBV7-9, the J call TRBJ1-4; 8 bases match TRBD1. Germline CDR1 is SEHNR and CDR2 is FQNEAQ (reference sequence). The CDR3 has 15 residues. Trimming took 8 bases from V and 0 from J; bases not matched to a gene: 5.

V gene TRBV7-2 combines with J gene TRBJ2-5; TRBD1 agrees at 7 bases. Trimming removed 5 bases from V and 5 bases from J; junction bases left unmatched: 5. CDR3 length: 13 amino acids. Germline CDR1 and CDR2: SGHTA and FQGNSA. The CDR3 protein is CASSGTVRETQYF. For the CDR3, the DNA is TGTGCCAGCAGCGGGACAGTACGGGAGACCCAGTACTTC.

J is TRBJ2-1 and V is TRBV7-9; 8 bases agree with TRBD1. The junction had 7 bases not matched to a gene; V was cut back by 3 bases and J by 15 bases. This CDR3 comprises 12 residues. Per the germline V gene, CDR1 is SEHNR and CDR2 is FQNEAQ (reference sequence). In DNA, the CDR3 is TGTGCCAGCAGCTTCGCCGGAACAGGGGGGTTCTTC. Translated: CASSFAGTGGFF.

The genes are TRBV4-1 and TRBJ1-1; D is undetermined. The V end was cut by 3 bases, the J end by 1 base, with 12 bases between. CDR1 and CDR2 from the germline V gene are MGHRA and YSYEKL. The CDR3 runs to 15 residues. DNA of the CDR3: TGCGCCAGCAGCCACCTCACCGGGAAGAACACTGAAGCTTTCTTT. This translates into CASSHLTGKNTEAFF.

V gene TRBV6-1 combines with J gene TRBJ1-5; D unresolved. In germline, CDR1 is MNHNS, CDR2 SASEGT. V lost 5 bases and J 5 bases, leaving 10 bases between the germline ends. This CDR3 is 13 amino acids long. The CDR3 DNA reads as TGTGCCAGCAGTCCCTACGTATATCAGCCCCAGCATTTT. Amino acid sequence: CASSPYVYQPQHF.

The genes are TRBV27 and TRBJ2-2, with D possibly being TRBD1 (6 bases). V shed 5 bases and J shed 5 bases, with 12 bases lying between them. The CDR3 runs to 14 residues. Germline lookup yields CDR1 MNHEY and CDR2 SMNVEV (reference sequence). CDR3: CASSPGQGTGELFF. For the CDR3, the DNA is TGTGCCAGCAGTCCGGGACAAGGAACCGGGGAGCTGTTTTTT.